The 32 T cell receptor beta chains below were found in one sample sequenced in a study of T cells in Graves' hyperthyroidism and ophthalmopathy. Amplification of TCR beta CDR3 regions was performed using RNA transcripts as template. The HTBI primer set drove a first-round RT-PCR of the TCR CDR3. A single record per CDR3 protein comes from TCRdb applying MiXCR to the multiplex PCR reads. The sample consists of hundreds of thousands of distinct CDR3 sequences, about 20% of them appearing once. Specimen: blood. These receptors all come from a middle-aged man with Graves' ophthalmopathy.

This sequence joins TRBV29-1 and TRBJ2-7; D is undetermined. Germline V gene data show CDR1 as SQVTM and CDR2 as ANQGSEA. The CDR3 loop spans 11 amino acids. V was pared by 7 bases and J by 3 bases, with 10 bases between. The CDR3 protein is CSGLGNYEQYF. The DNA for the CDR3 is TGCAGCGGCCTTGGGAACTACGAGCAGTACTTC.

The sample holds many counts of this clonotype. The V gene is TRBV28, the J gene TRBJ2-1; 10 bases fit TRBD1. CDR1 and CDR2 from the germline V gene are MDHEN and SYDVKM. This CDR3 contains 14 residues. Losses at the gene ends were 6 bases for V and 5 bases for J; bases not matched to a gene: 4. CDR3 residues: CASSPDRGDNEQFF. In DNA, the CDR3 is TGTGCCAGCAGCCCGGACAGGGGGGACAATGAGCAGTTCTTC.

This clonotype was found many times. The V call is TRBV2, the J call TRBJ2-7; 10 bases map to TRBD1. Trimming at V came to 3 bases and at J to 2 bases, leaving 4 bases not matched to a gene. Germline V CDR1 and CDR2: SNHLY, FYNNEI. The CDR3 has 15 amino acids. The CDR3 nucleotides read TGTGCCAGCAGTGATGCCGGACAGGGGGCCTACGAGCAGTACTTC. This sequence encodes CASSDAGQGAYEQYF.

The V gene is TRBV5-6, the J gene TRBJ2-3, with 8 bases fitting TRBD1. The ends lost 4 bases at V and 6 bases at J; junction bases unmatched: 10. CDR1 is SGHDT, CDR2 YYEEEE, per germline. This CDR3 is built from 15 residues. CDR3 loop: CASSGGQVKLDTQYF. In nucleotides, the CDR3 is TGTGCCAGCAGCGGGGGACAGGTGAAATTGGATACGCAGTATTTT.

This clonotype showed up many times. The gene calls are TRBV28 and TRBJ2-3; D call uncertain. Trimming pared 4 bases from V and 4 bases from J, leaving 12 bases between. The CDR3 is 14 amino acids. The germline V gene encodes CDR1 MDHEN and CDR2 SYDVKM. CDR3 protein: CASSSPLAADTQYF. DNA of the CDR3: TGTGCCAGCAGTTCTCCTTTGGCGGCAGATACGCAGTATTTT.

The table lists this clonotype with many counts. The rearrangement joins TRBV12-3 or TRBV12-4 to TRBJ2-3; D possibly corresponds to TRBD2 (5 bases). V shed 5 bases and J shed 6 bases, with 12 bases lying between them. The CDR3 extends over 13 amino acids. In DNA form, the CDR3 reads TGTGCCAGCAGTCTCGGGGTGCGGGATACGCAGTATTTT. Translation: CASSLGVRDTQYF.

The chain recombines TRBV6-2 or TRBV6-3 with TRBJ1-1; tentatively, D is TRBD1 (5 bases). Germline V gene sequence: CDR1 MNHEY, CDR2 SVGEGT. Between the trimmed V and J ends, which lost 6 bases and 4 bases, there was a span of 12 bases. The CDR3 totals 13 residues. CDR3 sequence: CASRVPGGTEAFF. The DNA for the CDR3 is TGTGCCAGCAGAGTTCCCGGGGGCACTGAAGCTTTCTTT.

This clonotype was recorded at least ten times. The chain joins TRBV11-3 to TRBJ2-1, with 9 bases fitting TRBD1. This CDR3 has 13 amino acids. Germline CDR1 and CDR2: SGHNT and YENEEA. V lost 5 bases, J lost 10 bases, and 6 bases stayed unmatched. The CDR3: CASSNRGQGEQFF. In DNA, the CDR3 is TGTGCCAGCAGCAACAGGGGGCAGGGGGAGCAGTTCTTC.

In this sample, this clonotype turned up many times. The chain combines TRBV7-9 with TRBJ2-7, with 7 nucleotides matching TRBD2. V was pared by 0 bases and J by 3 bases, with 8 bases of the junction left unmatched. The germline gives CDR1 SEHNR, CDR2 FQNEAQ (reference sequence). CDR3 size: 16 residues. CDR3 sequence: CASSLAGGTWLYEQYF. The CDR3 nucleotides read TGTGCCAGCAGCTTAGCGGGAGGGACCTGGCTCTACGAGCAGTACTTC.

This clonotype occurred many times. The chain recombines TRBV12-3 or TRBV12-4 with TRBJ1-1; weak D call: TRBD1 (5 bases). The germline V and J ends were trimmed by 1 base and 2 bases, with 11 bases remaining between them. The CDR3 totals 15 residues. This CDR3 is CASSLDTGPNTEAFF. CDR3 nucleotides: TGTGCCAGCAGTTTAGATACAGGCCCAAACACTGAAGCTTTCTTT.

The rearrangement links TRBV7-9 to TRBJ2-1; TRBD2 agrees at 15 bases. The V gene end was trimmed by 1 base and the J gene end by 7 bases; junction bases not matched to a gene: 2. Germline CDR1 SEHNR, CDR2 FQNEAQ (reference sequence). This CDR3 is built from 16 residues. The CDR3 is CASSLGGTSGRNEQFF. In DNA, the CDR3 is TGTGCCAGCAGCTTAGGTGGGACTAGCGGGAGGAATGAGCAGTTCTTC.

This clonotype was detected ten times or more. The chain carries TRBV3-1 and TRBJ1-2; TRBD1 is a possible D gene (6 bases). The V gene's germline CDR1 is LGHDT and CDR2 YNNKEL (reference sequence). Trimming pared 3 bases from V and 8 bases from J, leaving 13 bases between. The CDR3 is made up of 13 amino acids. The CDR3 bases are TGTGCCAGCAGCCACGGCGGGACATACGGCTACACCTTC. Translating it yields CASSHGGTYGYTF.

The chain is built from TRBV7-9 and TRBJ2-5, with D perhaps assigned TRBD1 or TRBD2 (5 bases each). The CDR3 runs 14 residues. Trimming stripped 0 bases from V and 5 bases from J, with 10 bases between. Germline CDR1 SEHNR, CDR2 FQNEAQ (reference sequence). The CDR3 loop is CASSLATGPETQYF. CDR3 coding DNA: TGTGCCAGCAGCTTAGCCACGGGGCCGGAGACCCAGTACTTC.

This sequence joins TRBV20-1 and TRBJ2-5; D unresolved. V lost 1 base, J lost 2 bases, and 2 bases lay in between. This CDR3 has 11 amino acids. Germline loops: CDR1 DFQATT, CDR2 SNEGSKA (reference sequence). Here the CDR3 DNA reads TGCAGTGCTAGAGGGCAAGAGACCCAGTACTTC. Its translation is CSARGQETQYF.

In this sample, this clonotype turned up many times. The chain employs TRBV13 and TRBJ2-1; 11 positions agree with TRBD2. The CDR3 consists of 16 residues. Trimming took 5 bases from V and 4 from J; bases not matched to a gene: 7. Germline V gene data show CDR1 as PRHDT and CDR2 as FYEKMQ (reference sequence). The CDR3: CASSRISGGAYNEQFF. The CDR3 DNA sequence: TGTGCCAGCAGCCGGATTAGCGGGGGGGCATACAATGAGCAGTTCTTC.

This clonotype was detected only a few times. The chain joins TRBV28 to TRBJ1-2, with 7 bases lining up with TRBD1. V was pared by 5 bases and J by 3 bases, with 6 bases of the junction left unmatched. Germline CDR1 MDHEN, CDR2 SYDVKM. CDR3 length equals 14 residues. CDR3 sequence reads: CASSPPDRDYGYTF. The CDR3 nucleotides are TGTGCCAGCAGTCCGCCCGACAGGGACTATGGCTACACCTTC.

CDR3 sequence: CASNANTGYEQYF. The CDR3 DNA is TGTGCCAGCAACGCCAATACAGGCTACGAGCAGTACTTC. V and J are TRBV7-8 and TRBJ2-7; tentative D call: TRBD1 (5 bases). The CDR3 is made up of 13 amino acids. V lost 7 bases to trimming and J lost 3 bases, with 13 bases between them. Germline V gene sequence: CDR1 SGHVS, CDR2 FQNEAQ.

Details on this clonotype: The CDR3 does not close with the conserved phenylalanine or tryptophan, likely indicating a read error. The CDR3 region is CAWTRQMNTEAFS. The CDR3 DNA reads as TGTGCCTGGACCCGACAGATGAACACTGAAGCTTTCTCT. The chain carries TRBV30 and TRBJ1-1; a weak D match, TRBD1 (5 bases). Germline V gives CDR1 GTSNPN, CDR2 SVGIG (reference sequence). Trimming left V 4 bases short and J 0 bases short, with 9 bases between. The CDR3 spans 13 residues.

The chain combines TRBV9 with TRBJ2-2, with 7 positions matching TRBD1. The CDR3 loop spans 14 amino acids. Germline V lookup: CDR1 SGDLS, CDR2 YYNGEE. Trimming cost V 5 bases and J 3 bases; bases outside gene matches: 4. The CDR3 DNA reads TGTGCCAGCAGTGGGGACAGCTACACCGGGGAGCTGTTTTTT. This gives the protein CASSGDSYTGELFF.

This clonotype was recorded many times. This rearrangement joins TRBV20-1 to TRBJ2-7, with D tentatively TRBD1 or TRBD2 (5 bases each). V lost 1 base and J lost 7, with 11 bases in between. CDR3 length: 12 residues. The germline gives CDR1 DFQATT, CDR2 SNEGSKA (reference sequence). The CDR3 loop reads CSARAGRGEQYF. The CDR3 DNA reads TGCAGTGCTAGAGCAGGGCGAGGGGAGCAGTACTTC.

This clonotype appeared many times. This rearrangement joins TRBV28 to TRBJ2-7, with 9 bases matching TRBD1. The CDR3 loop spans 14 amino acids. The trim removed 6 bases at V and 4 bases at J, leaving 7 bases unmatched. The germline gives CDR1 MDHEN, CDR2 SYDVKM. CDR3 in DNA: TGTGCCAGCAGGCCTACAGGGGGCTGGTACGAGCAGTACTTC. Residues: CASRPTGGWYEQYF.

In regard to this clonotype: A much larger clone differs by one base, so this may be a read error. V usage is TRBV11-2 and J usage is TRBJ1-3, with D tentatively TRBD1 (6 bases). This CDR3 is built from 16 residues. Germline-derived CDR1 and CDR2 are SGHAT and FQNNGV. The CDR3 DNA is TGTGCCGGCAGCCCGACGACAGGACACTCTGGAAACACCATATATTTT. Translated: CAGSPTTGHSGNTIYF.

The sample holds many counts of this clonotype. The genes are TRBV18 and TRBJ2-5, with TRBD1 matching over 9 bases. Germline loops: CDR1 KGHSH, CDR2 LQKENI. With V trimmed by 1 base and J by 3 bases, 0 bases remained unmatched. The CDR3 runs 14 residues. CDR3 sequence: CASSPRQGEETQYF. CDR3 DNA: TGTGCCAGCTCACCACGACAGGGGGAAGAGACCCAGTACTTC.

The chain links TRBV24-1 to TRBJ1-2; 9 nucleotides agree with TRBD1. The CDR3 length is 15 residues. Germline V gene sequence: CDR1 KGHDR, CDR2 SFDVKD. Trimming at V came to 2 bases and at J to 5 bases, leaving 5 bases not matched to a gene. CDR3 sequence: CATSDSDRGGYGYTF. DNA for the CDR3: TGTGCCACCAGTGATTCGGACAGGGGAGGGTATGGCTACACCTTC.

This clonotype came up many times. The V gene is TRBV7-9, the J gene TRBJ2-5; 10 nucleotides match TRBD1. The CDR3 is made up of 14 amino acids. Germline values: CDR1 SEHNR, CDR2 FQNEAQ (reference sequence). The junction had 5 bases not matched to a gene; V was cut back by 5 bases and J by 5 bases. The DNA of the CDR3 is TGTGCCAGCAGCCAATTGACAGGGGGCGAGACCCAGTACTTC. Its translation is CASSQLTGGETQYF.

The table lists this clonotype with many counts. V and J are TRBV6-1 and TRBJ2-1, with 13 positions matching TRBD2. This CDR3 is 15 amino acids long. J lost 8 bases, V lost 6 bases, and 7 bases had no gene match. Germline V gives CDR1 MNHNS, CDR2 SASEGT. CDR3 amino acids: CASRRTSGGAHEQFF. CDR3 coding DNA: TGTGCCAGCAGGCGAACTAGCGGGGGGGCCCATGAGCAGTTCTTC.

This clonotype was detected ten times or more. This sequence joins TRBV12-3 or TRBV12-4 and TRBJ1-1, with D perhaps TRBD1 (5 bases). V was clipped by 1 base and J by 2 bases, with 14 bases between them. The CDR3 runs 16 residues. CDR3 bases: TGTGCCAGCAGTTTAGAGGACATCGGGATTAACACTGAAGCTTTCTTT. Translated: CASSLEDIGINTEAFF.

Notes on this clonotype: No conserved phenylalanine or tryptophan is present at the end of the CDR3, so a read error is the likely explanation. The V call is TRBV10-3, the J call TRBJ1-1; TRBD1 might be the D (5 bases). CDR1 is ENHRY and CDR2 is SYGVKD in the germline V gene. CDR3 length equals 13 residues. V was clipped by 6 bases and J by 5 bases, with 13 bases between them. DNA for the CDR3: TGTGCCATCAGCCCCGTCAGGGAGACTGAAGCTTTCCTT. Its protein is CAISPVRETEAFL.

The J gene is TRBJ1-2, the V gene TRBV14; 7 bases are shared with TRBD1. Germline V lookup: CDR1 SGHDN, CDR2 FVKESK. With V trimmed by 3 bases and J by 3 bases, 10 bases remained unmatched. The CDR3 runs 16 residues. The CDR3 DNA follows: TGTGCCAGCAGCCATTATAGGGGGCAAGAGGACTATGGCTACACCTTC. Translated: CASSHYRGQEDYGYTF. Complete variable domain (other parts from reference TRBV14 and TRBJ1-2): EAGVTQFPSHSVIEKGQTVTLRCDPISGHDNLYWYRRVMGKEIKFLLHFVKESKQDESGMPNNRFLAERTGGTYSTLKVQPAELEDSGVYFCASSHYRGQEDYGYTFGSGTRLTVV.

This clonotype was recorded at least ten times. The rearrangement uses TRBV6-5 and TRBJ1-1, with D uncertain. CDR1 and CDR2 (germline): MNHEY, SVGAGI. The V end lost 4 bases, the J end lost 9 bases, and 15 bases lay between the germline ends. The CDR3 has 13 residues. The chain's CDR3 is CASSLVSVGKAFF. In DNA, the CDR3 is TGTGCCAGCAGTTTGGTTAGTGTCGGGAAAGCTTTCTTT.

V is TRBV7-9 and J is TRBJ1-1; possible D gene TRBD1, 6 bases. V gave up 8 bases and J gave up 5 bases, with 18 bases separating them. Germline V CDR1 and CDR2: SEHNR, FQNEAQ (reference sequence). The CDR3 spans 14 residues. This CDR3 reads CASLPAGVGTEAFF. DNA of the CDR3: TGTGCCAGCCTACCCGCAGGGGTTGGGACTGAAGCTTTCTTT.

The chain links TRBV29-1 to TRBJ1-1; 7 bases are a match to TRBD1. The CDR3 totals 15 residues. Germline trimming cut 2 bases from V and 0 bases from J; bases unmatched to any gene: 6. The V gene's germline CDR1 is SQVTM and CDR2 ANQGSEA. CDR3 in amino acids: CSVERRDRLNTEAFF. CDR3 DNA sequence: TGCAGCGTTGAAAGGCGGGACAGATTGAACACTGAAGCTTTCTTT.